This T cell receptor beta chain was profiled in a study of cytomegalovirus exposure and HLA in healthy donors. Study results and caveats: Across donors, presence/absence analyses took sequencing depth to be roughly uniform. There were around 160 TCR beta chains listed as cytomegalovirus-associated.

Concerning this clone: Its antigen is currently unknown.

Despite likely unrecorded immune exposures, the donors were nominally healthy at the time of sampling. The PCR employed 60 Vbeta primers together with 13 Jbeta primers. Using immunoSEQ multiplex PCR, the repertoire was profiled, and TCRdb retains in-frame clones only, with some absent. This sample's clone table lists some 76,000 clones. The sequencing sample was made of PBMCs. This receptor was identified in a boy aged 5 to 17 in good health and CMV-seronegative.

Written as DNA, the CDR3 is TGTGCCAGTCAGACTAGCGGGTTATCCTACGAGCAGTACTTC. It encodes CASQTSGLSYEQYF. The chain uses TRBV5-5 and TRBJ2-7; 10 bases agree with TRBD2. J was trimmed by 1 base and V by 8 bases; bases with no gene match: 6. The germline V gene has CDR1 SGHKS and CDR2 YYEKEE (reference sequence). The CDR3 extends over 14 amino acids.